This TCR beta chain was obtained from a study of monozygotic twins with inflammatory bowel disease. Study-wide results and caveats: Among twins, concordant and discordant pairs did not differ in repertoire similarity, possibly from limited power.

In regard to this clonotype: No antigen is known for it.

With the 5' RACE reads reprocessed, TCRdb shows one record per CDR3 protein and no DNA. Here the sample table reports some 300,000 distinct CDR3 sequences. The CDR3 runs to 12 residues. Germline V gene lookup returns CDR1 SGHRS and CDR2 YFSETQ. The sequence derives from a human donor with ulcerative colitis or Crohn's disease, or a healthy co-twin of an affected twin (not recorded which). V is TRBV5-1 and J is TRBJ1-2. The sequenced sample was blood. The CDR3 region is CASSLQGGGYTF.